The 22 T cell receptor beta chains below all came from one sample that was sequenced in a study of T-cell memory formation after mild COVID-19. TCRdb reprocessed the 5' RACE reads with MiXCR, giving one entry per CDR3 protein. In the table there are 410,000 or so distinct CDR3 sequences, 23% of which are singletons. The material sequenced was PBMCs or a T cell subset sorted from them (not recorded which). Source of these receptors: an adult woman who had mild COVID-19 (a few samples of this study predate the infection). Cell type and time point are not known.

The chain joins TRBV7-9 to TRBJ1-6; the D gene is possibly TRBD1 (5 bases). The germline V gene encodes CDR1 SEHNR and CDR2 FQNEAQ (reference sequence). V gave up 0 bases and J gave up 9 bases, with 9 bases separating them. This CDR3 is built from 14 residues. In DNA, the CDR3 is TGTGCCAGCAGCTTAGCTTCTGGGGGTTCACCCCTCCACTTT. It is translated as CASSLASGGSPLHF.

The chain carries TRBV5-1 and TRBJ2-7, with D tentatively TRBD1 or TRBD2 (5 bases each). CDR3 length: 15 residues. Between the trimmed V and J ends, which lost 3 bases and 0 bases, there was a span of 13 bases. Germline CDR1 is SGHRS and CDR2 is YFSETQ. The CDR3 nucleotides are TGCGCCAGCAGCTCCCGGGACGCGAGCTCCTACGAGCAGTACTTC. Encoded protein: CASSSRDASSYEQYF.

This rearrangement joins TRBV6-5 to TRBJ1-3, with D possibly being TRBD1 (6 bases). V lost 8 bases and J lost 2, with 13 bases in between. This CDR3 comprises 14 residues. Looked up from germline, CDR1 is MNHEY and CDR2 is SVGAGI. The CDR3 sequence: CASSRGVAGNTIYF. CDR3 nucleotide sequence: TGTGCCAGCTCAAGGGGGGTCGCTGGAAACACCATATATTTT.

The chain joins TRBV12-3 or TRBV12-4 to TRBJ1-5; 9 bases agree with TRBD1. With 3 bases clipped from V and 4 bases from J, the junction kept 4 bases outside the gene matches. The CDR3 sequence is 15 residues long. The CDR3, as DNA: TGTGCCAGCAGTTTCCCGGGACAGGGTAATCAGCCCCAGCATTTT. Amino acids: CASSFPGQGNQPQHF.

This clonotype has at least ten counts. This sequence joins TRBV27 and TRBJ2-7; 10 bases fit TRBD1. The V and J ends lost 6 bases and 4 bases, in that order; junction bases with no gene match: 9. Germline assignment: CDR1 MNHEY and CDR2 SMNVEV (reference sequence). The CDR3 loop spans 15 amino acids. The CDR3 DNA follows: TGTGCCAGCAGCCCCCGACAGGGGGCGAGGTACGAGCAGTACTTC. This encodes CASSPRQGARYEQYF.

The chain joins TRBV7-9 to TRBJ1-1; TRBD1 might be the D (6 bases). This CDR3 is 14 amino acids long. Trimming removed 2 bases at V and 3 bases at J, with 10 bases between. CDR1 SEHNR and CDR2 FQNEAQ come from the germline V gene (reference sequence). The CDR3 loop is CASSLRAGDTEAFF. The CDR3 DNA follows: TGTGCCAGCAGCTTACGGGCAGGGGACACTGAAGCTTTCTTT.

Relative to its sample, this clonotype is medium-sized (0.01 to 0.1%). The chain is built from TRBV20-1 and TRBJ2-7; TRBD1 is a possible D gene (5 bases). Between the trimmed V and J ends, which lost 2 bases and 0 bases, there was a span of 11 bases. The CDR3 runs to 14 residues. Germline assignment: CDR1 DFQATT and CDR2 SNEGSKA (reference sequence). CDR3 loop: CSARNRSYSYEQYF. The CDR3 DNA sequence: TGCAGTGCTAGAAACAGGTCGTACTCCTACGAGCAGTACTTC.

V usage is TRBV5-1 and J usage is TRBJ2-2; tentative D call: TRBD1 (5 bases). This CDR3 comprises 14 residues. CDR1 SGHRS and CDR2 YFSETQ come from the germline V gene. Between the trimmed V and J ends, which lost 6 bases and 6 bases, there was a span of 15 bases. The CDR3 DNA is TGCGCCAGCACCGACAGTAATAAGGCCGGGGAGCTGTTTTTT. It encodes CASTDSNKAGELFF.

The V call is TRBV9, the J call TRBJ1-3; D may be TRBD1 (6 bases). This CDR3 comprises 15 residues. With 0 bases removed from V and 9 bases from J, the gap between germline ends came to 16 bases. Germline assignment: CDR1 SGDLS and CDR2 YYNGEE. This CDR3 reads CASSVGGGVGGTIYF. The DNA of the CDR3 is TGTGCCAGCAGCGTAGGAGGGGGAGTGGGGGGCACCATATATTTT.

This chain uses TRBV28 with TRBJ2-7, with 7 bases matching TRBD1. CDR1 and CDR2 from the germline V gene are MDHEN and SYDVKM. The CDR3 is 16 amino acids. The J segment lost 1 base and the V segment lost 5 bases, leaving 11 bases of the junction unmatched. CDR3 bases: TGTGCCAGCAGTCCCCTGGACAGGCTCCTGTCCTACGAGCAGTACTTC. Protein product: CASSPLDRLLSYEQYF.

This clonotype was counted a few times. The chain is built from TRBV29-1 and TRBJ1-3, with D uncertain. Germline V gene lookup returns CDR1 SQVTM and CDR2 ANQGSEA. V lost 7 bases to trimming and J lost 5 bases, with 9 bases between them. The CDR3 extends over 11 amino acids. CDR3 DNA: TGCAGCGCCGCCCTCCGAAACACCATATATTTT. Protein sequence: CSAALRNTIYF.

The CDR3: CASSQFGVAYEQYF. The CDR3 region has the DNA TGTGCCAGCAGCCAATTCGGGGTGGCCTACGAGCAGTACTTC. The chain is built from TRBV7-2 and TRBJ2-7, with D possibly being TRBD2 (5 bases). The CDR3 length is 14 residues. Deletions cut 5 bases from V and 2 bases from J, with 13 bases between. CDR1 is SGHTA and CDR2 is FQGNSA in the germline V gene.

The V call is TRBV12-3 or TRBV12-4, the J call TRBJ1-4; tentatively, D is TRBD1 (5 bases). The V end lost 6 bases, the J end lost 10 bases, and 18 bases lay between the germline ends. This CDR3 has 14 amino acids. CDR3 nucleotides: TGTGCCAGCAGCGCCGGGACTCCTGAGGGAAAACTGTTTTTT. It translates to CASSAGTPEGKLFF.

The gene calls are TRBV6-4 and TRBJ2-1; weak D call: TRBD2 (6 bases). CDR3 size: 14 residues. Trimming took off 0 bases at V and 9 bases at J, with 12 bases between the two ends. Looked up from germline, CDR1 is MRHNA and CDR2 is SNTAGT. CDR3 bases: TGTGCCAGCAGTGACTCGGAGACTAGTTCTGAGCAGTTCTTC. This gives the protein CASSDSETSSEQFF.

This clonotype was counted only a few times. This sequence joins TRBV29-1 and TRBJ2-7; 7 nucleotides align to TRBD2. This CDR3 has 12 amino acids. CDR1 SQVTM and CDR2 ANQGSEA come from the germline V gene. The trim removed 6 bases at V and 5 bases at J, leaving 7 bases unmatched. CDR3 bases: TGCAGCGTCGCCATGGGAGGGGACGAGCAGTACTTC. Its protein is CSVAMGGDEQYF.

This clonotype turned up a few times. In DNA form, the CDR3 reads TGTGCCAGCAGCGCCGGAGGCGGGACAGGGGTAGAGCAGTTCTTC. The encoded protein is CASSAGGGTGVEQFF. The chain has TRBV9 and TRBJ2-1; 10 positions match TRBD1. Losses at the gene ends were 3 bases for V and 10 bases for J; bases not matched to a gene: 10. The CDR3 covers 15 residues. Germline V gives CDR1 SGDLS, CDR2 YYNGEE.

The chain recombines TRBV19 with TRBJ2-7; D unclear. CDR1 is LNHDA and CDR2 is SQIVND in the germline V gene (reference sequence). This CDR3 comprises 13 residues. Trimming stripped 5 bases from V and 0 bases from J, with 8 bases between. The CDR3 is CASSWAVSYEQYF. The CDR3, as DNA: TGTGCCAGTAGTTGGGCGGTCTCCTACGAGCAGTACTTC.

In this sample, this clonotype turned up a few times. The rearrangement joins TRBV7-8 to TRBJ2-6, with TRBD1 matching 9 bases. The CDR3 is 18 residues long. Trimming removed 5 bases from V and 6 bases from J; junction bases left unmatched: 14. Germline assignment: CDR1 SGHVS and CDR2 FQNEAQ. CDR3 residues: CASSAHRGLSRSANVLTF. DNA of the CDR3: TGTGCCAGCAGCGCACACAGGGGGCTAAGTCGTTCGGCCAACGTCCTGACTTTC.

The CDR3 DNA reads TGCAGCGTTGGGGGAGTTACTAACTATGGCTACACCTTC. This codes for CSVGGVTNYGYTF. The rearrangement joins TRBV29-1 to TRBJ1-2; D is unclear. Trimming stripped 4 bases from V and 0 bases from J, with 9 bases between. Per germline, CDR1 SQVTM and CDR2 ANQGSEA. The CDR3 is 13 residues long.

This clonotype was seen more than once but under ten times. The rearrangement links TRBV11-3 to TRBJ2-1; 10 nucleotides match TRBD2. The V segment lost 9 bases and the J segment 7 bases; nucleotides outside the gene matches: 9. Germline loops: CDR1 SGHNT, CDR2 YENEEA. The CDR3 spans 14 residues. The CDR3 spells CASASGGAQNEQFF. The CDR3 bases are TGTGCCAGTGCCAGCGGGGGGGCGCAGAATGAGCAGTTCTTC.

The gene calls are TRBV5-1 and TRBJ1-1; no clear D. Trimming left V 3 bases short and J 5 bases short, with 11 bases between. Germline CDR1 reads SGHRS; CDR2 reads YFSETQ. CDR3 length: 13 amino acids. The CDR3 spells CASSWLIGTEAFF. The CDR3 DNA reads TGCGCCAGCAGCTGGTTGATCGGTACTGAAGCTTTCTTT. Looking up the rest from reference TRBV5-1 and TRBJ1-1 gives the full variable domain: KAGVTQTPRYLIKTRGQQVTLSCSPISGHRSVSWYQQTPGQGLQFLFEYFSETQRNKGNFPGRFSGRQFSNSRSEMNVSTLELGDSALYLCASSWLIGTEAFFGQGTRLTVV.

This clonotype has more than one count but fewer than ten. The J gene is TRBJ1-1, the V gene TRBV25-1; 7 bases are a match to TRBD1. In germline, CDR1 is MGHDK, CDR2 SYGVNS. V shed 7 bases, J shed 0 bases, and the junction held 8 bases outside the gene matches. The CDR3 runs to 15 residues. The CDR3 sequence: CASTLGQTMNTEAFF. DNA of the CDR3: TGTGCCAGCACTCTGGGACAGACTATGAACACTGAAGCTTTCTTT.